This TCR beta chain was identified during a study of blood T cell repertoires in COVID-19. Across the study: T cells, B-cell-depleted T cells, or PBMCs provided the cDNA or gDNA that served as material.

The authors' processing: Amplification with reference gene primers provided the estimates of nucleated cell counts. Sequenced by immunoSEQ multiplex PCR; TCRdb stores in-frame clones only, minus some. V and J calls and clone size are those listed in that table; D and trimming were worked out from the DNA. There are 140,000 or so clones in the sample; more than 70% occur only once, and around 1.5% lies in the top ten. The germline gives CDR1 KGHSH, CDR2 LQKENI. Trimming took off 1 base at V and 5 bases at J, with 11 bases between the two ends. CDR3 length equals 14 residues. The sequencing sample was made of peripheral blood. The V call is TRBV18, the J call TRBJ1-2; D perhaps matches TRBD1 (5 bases). The clonotype was recovered from a human donor in a cohort sampled during active COVID-19. The CDR3 here is CASSPQGNPYGYTF. The CDR3 region has the DNA TGTGCCAGCTCACCACAGGGGAATCCTTATGGCTACACCTTC.